This is a list of T cell receptor beta chains from one sample in a study of blood T cells in healthy people across ages. TCRdb re-called the 5' RACE reads through MiXCR, storing one row per CDR3 protein. The repertoire holds 540,000 or so distinct CDR3 sequences, about 24% seen once, with 8.7% in the top ten. The sample also formed part of further work on T cells of mothers and their children.

Sequencing was done on a sample of blood. All receptors come from a boy aged 5-17 years in good health. Each CDR3 is given with its conserved first and last residue. Fields, in order: D gene, V gene, CDR3 length, J gene, clone size, CDR3 DNA, CDR3 protein. The D gene is left open where the match is weak. Not all rows give a size; the values are once, few, many and, for expanded clones, a class.

>.|TRBV18|15|TRBJ2-5|many
TGTGCCAGCTCACGAACAGGGTCTTGGGCAGAGACCCAGTACTTC
CASSRTGSWAETQYF
>.|TRBV14|16|TRBJ2-2|.
TGTGCCAGCAGCCGCTACAGGGGGGGGACGACCGGGGAGCTGTTTTTT
CASSRYRGGTTGELFF
>.|TRBV18|16|TRBJ1-2|few
TGTGCCAGCTCACCACCTCCCGGGACGGACACGGGAGGCTACACCTTC
CASSPPPGTDTGGYTF
>.|TRBV27|12|TRBJ1-2|.
TGTGCCAGCAGTTTACCAGGGGATGGCTACACCTTC
CASSLPGDGYTF
>TRBD2|TRBV7-2|17|TRBJ2-4|few
TGTGCCAGCAGCACTAGGGGACTAGCGGGAGCCCTAAACATTCAGTACTTC
CASSTRGLAGALNIQYF
>.|TRBV6-6|14|TRBJ2-7|.
TGTGCCAGCAGTTCCCGCGGACAGTTGTGGGAGCAGTACTTC
CASSSRGQLWEQYF
>.|TRBV4-1|18|TRBJ1-6|few
TGCGCCAGCAGCCAACTGGAGCCTCGGAGCTCCTATAATTCACCCCTCCACTTT
CASSQLEPRSSYNSPLHF
>.|TRBV28|13|TRBJ1-2|.
TGTGCCAGCTTGAGGGCGGAAAGCTATGGCTACACCTTC
CASLRAESYGYTF
>TRBD1|TRBV24-1|13|TRBJ1-1|.
TGTGCCACCAGTGACAAGAACAGGGGTGAAGCTTTCTTT
CATSDKNRGEAFF
>.|TRBV20-1|12|TRBJ2-7|few
TGCAGTGCTACCTTGGGGGGCTACGAGCAGTACTTC
CSATLGGYEQYF
>TRBD2|TRBV6-2/TRBV6-3|14|TRBJ2-5|few
TGTGCCAGCACCCCAGCGGGGAGCGTGGAGACCCAGTACTTC
CASTPAGSVETQYF
>TRBD2|TRBV13|17|TRBJ2-5|.
TGTGCCAGCAGCTCGATACTAGCGGGGGGCCCGGAAGAGACCCAGTACTTC
CASSSILAGGPEETQYF
>TRBD2|TRBV11-2|16|TRBJ2-1|many
TGTGCCAGCAGCCGACGACTAGCGGGGGCCTACAATGAGCAGTTCTTC
CASSRRLAGAYNEQFF
>.|TRBV7-2|17|TRBJ2-3|few
TGTGCCAGCAGCTTAAGGGGCGGAGGATTCCCGCCCCATACGCAGTATTTT
CASSLRGGGFPPHTQYF
>.|TRBV14|16|TRBJ2-7|.
TGTGCCAGCAGCCAAGGTTTGGGCAACCCTCCCTACGAGCAGTACTTC
CASSQGLGNPPYEQYF
>TRBD1|TRBV7-9|13|TRBJ2-3|.
TGTGCCACCCGGACAGGGTCTACAGATACGCAGTATTTT
CATRTGSTDTQYF
>.|TRBV4-2|16|TRBJ1-5|few
TGTGCCAGCAGCCAAGCGGCCAGGGCAGACAATCAGCCCCAGCATTTT
CASSQAARADNQPQHF
>TRBD1|TRBV4-3|17|TRBJ1-4|.
TGCGCCAGCAGCCAAGGAGTCTATCAGGGGGCGAATGAAAAACTGTTTTTT
CASSQGVYQGANEKLFF
>.|TRBV7-9|17|TRBJ2-7|.
TGTGCCAGCAGATATGAGAGGCGGGCTTATATCTCCTACGAGCAGTACTTC
CASRYERRAYISYEQYF
>.|TRBV20-1|16|TRBJ2-7|few
TGCAGTGCGAAGTGGTTTGGAACAGGAGGTTCCTACGAGCAGTACTTC
CSAKWFGTGGSYEQYF
>TRBD1|TRBV20-1|13|TRBJ1-4|.
TGCAGTGCGCTGGACAGGGGAAATGAAAAACTGTTTTTT
CSALDRGNEKLFF
>TRBD2|TRBV2|12|TRBJ2-1|few
TGTGCCAGCAGTAGGACTAGTCTTGAGCAGTTCTTC
CASSRTSLEQFF